This T cell receptor beta chain was retrieved from a study of cytomegalovirus exposure and HLA in healthy donors. Study findings and constraints: Presence/absence analyses treated sequencing depth as roughly uniform across donors.

With 60 Vbeta and 13 Jbeta primers, the PCR was carried out. Some clones are missing from TCRdb's copy, which holds only in-frame ones; the method was immunoSEQ multiplex PCR. The sample yields around 100,000 clones, approximately 82% seen once. Germline CDR1 is MDHEN and CDR2 is SYDVKM. V lost 6 bases and J lost 2; bases outside the gene matches: 1. The CDR3 length is 13 residues. Notes on this clone: Its antigen is undetermined.

The rearrangement links TRBV28 to TRBJ1-5; the match to TRBD1 covers 7 bases. Specimen: PBMCs. This clonotype was obtained from a man aged 25-45 years in good health and CMV-seropositive. The CDR3: CASSQGGNQPQHF. As DNA, the CDR3 is TGTGCCAGCAGCCAGGGGGGCAATCAGCCCCAGCATTTT.